One and the same sample provided the 19 T cell receptor beta chains below, sequenced in a study of cytomegalovirus exposure and HLA in healthy donors. With 60 Vbeta and 13 Jbeta primers, the PCR was carried out. Some clones are missing from TCRdb's copy, which holds only in-frame ones; the method was immunoSEQ multiplex PCR. The data show about 90,000 clones, and the top ten clones hold 3% to 4%. Material for sequencing was PBMCs. The receptors originated from a woman aged 30 to 39 in good health and CMV-seronegative.

The CDR3 DNA reads as TGTGCCAGTGTTGGGACTAGCGGGGTCGACAATGAGCAGTTCTTC. Amino acid sequence: CASVGTSGVDNEQFF. The chain joins TRBV19 to TRBJ2-1; 13 bases match TRBD2. CDR3 size: 15 residues. Trimming took 8 bases from V and 5 from J; bases not matched to a gene: 6. Germline V gives CDR1 LNHDA, CDR2 SQIVND (reference sequence). Supplemented by reference TRBV19 and TRBJ2-1, the full variable domain reads DGGITQSPKYLFRKEGQNVTLSCEQNLNHDAMYWYRQDPGQGLRLIYYSQIVNDFQKGDIAEGYSVSREKKESFPLTVTSAQKNPTAFYLCASVGTSGVDNEQFFGPGTRLTVL.

The V and J genes are TRBV9 and TRBJ2-3, with 10 bases that match TRBD2. Germline lookup yields CDR1 SGDLS and CDR2 YYNGEE. J gave up 2 bases and V 3 bases, and 6 bases lay outside the gene matches. This CDR3 is built from 16 residues. This chain's CDR3 is CASSAERGGVTDTQYF. The CDR3 DNA reads TGTGCCAGCAGCGCCGAGCGGGGGGGGGTCACAGATACGCAGTATTTT. The whole variable domain, filled in from reference TRBV9 and TRBJ2-3, reads DSGVTQTPKHLITATGQRVTLRCSPRSGDLSVYWYQQSLDQGLQFLIQYYNGEERAKGNILERFSAQQFPDLHSELNLSSLELGDSALYFCASSAERGGVTDTQYFGPGTRLTVL.

The V and J genes are TRBV29-1 and TRBJ2-1; 10 bases align to TRBD1. CDR3 length: 13 amino acids. Looked up from germline, CDR1 is SQVTM and CDR2 is ANQGSEA. The junction had 4 bases not matched to a gene; V was cut back by 4 bases and J by 7 bases. CDR3 amino acids: CSVGDRGFNEQFF. CDR3 nucleotide sequence: TGCAGCGTTGGGGACAGGGGATTTAATGAGCAGTTCTTC.

V is TRBV29-1 and J is TRBJ1-2; 8 bases align to TRBD1. There are 15 residues in the CDR3. Germline assignment: CDR1 SQVTM and CDR2 ANQGSEA. V was pared by 3 bases and J by 2 bases, with 8 bases of the junction left unmatched. The CDR3 sequence: CSVDDHRGSNYGYTF. CDR3 bases: TGCAGCGTTGATGACCACAGGGGGTCAAACTATGGCTACACCTTC.

V gene TRBV28 combines with J gene TRBJ2-2; D call uncertain. V gave up 2 bases and J gave up 1 base, with 5 bases separating them. The CDR3 is 14 amino acids. Germline loops: CDR1 MDHEN, CDR2 SYDVKM. The CDR3 bases are TGTGCCAGCAGTTTAACTGAGAACACCGGGGAGCTGTTTTTT. It translates to CASSLTENTGELFF.

The V gene is TRBV6-6, the J gene TRBJ2-3; tentatively, D is TRBD1 (6 bases). Trimming pared 7 bases from V and 0 bases from J, leaving 11 bases between. Germline CDR1 is MNHNY and CDR2 is SVGAGI (reference sequence). The CDR3 is 14 amino acids. CDR3 bases: TGTGCCAGCAAAAGGGACACGAGCACAGATACGCAGTATTTT. Its protein is CASKRDTSTDTQYF.

V and J are TRBV7-8 and TRBJ2-2; 9 nucleotides agree with TRBD1. J gave up 5 bases and V 5 bases, and 18 bases lay outside the gene matches. The CDR3 sequence is 19 residues long. Germline V gene data show CDR1 as SGHVS and CDR2 as FQNEAQ. The CDR3 DNA is TGTGCCAGCAGCCGAGCTCGGACAGGGGCGAGGGGGTTGACCGGGGAGCTGTTTTTT. Amino acids: CASSRARTGARGLTGELFF.

This rearrangement joins TRBV7-8 to TRBJ2-6; the D gene is possibly TRBD2 (5 bases). The CDR3 runs 17 residues. V lost 5 bases to trimming and J lost 0 bases, with 14 bases between them. Germline V gene sequence: CDR1 SGHVS, CDR2 FQNEAQ. This CDR3 reads CASSGRILYSGANVLTF. The CDR3 coding sequence is TGTGCCAGCAGCGGGAGAATCCTATACTCTGGGGCCAACGTCCTGACTTTC.

The V gene is TRBV7-2, the J gene TRBJ2-7; a possible D gene is TRBD1 (6 bases). This CDR3 has 14 residues. V was shortened by 4 bases and J by 2 bases, with 12 bases between the two germline ends. From germline, CDR1 is SGHTA and CDR2 FQGNSA. In nucleotides, the CDR3 is TGTGCCAGCAGCTCCGGACAGAAAACCTACGAGCAGTACTTC. Residues: CASSSGQKTYEQYF.

The chain uses TRBV6-1 and TRBJ2-3, with a possible D match to TRBD2 (6 bases). Germline CDR1 reads MNHNS; CDR2 reads SASEGT. This CDR3 contains 14 residues. The germline V and J ends were trimmed by 6 bases and 2 bases, with 12 bases remaining between them. This CDR3 reads CASSGIADTDTQYF. CDR3 coding DNA: TGTGCCAGCAGCGGAATAGCGGACACAGATACGCAGTATTTT.

By frequency, this clone registers medium-sized (0.01 to 0.1%). The chain links TRBV6-1 to TRBJ1-5, with D perhaps TRBD1 (6 bases). The germline V gene has CDR1 MNHNS and CDR2 SASEGT. The CDR3 is made up of 17 amino acids. Trimming left V 1 base short and J 2 bases short, with 15 bases between. The CDR3 DNA follows: TGTGCCAGCAGTGAAGTAGAGTGGGCAGGGGGCAATCAGCCCCAGCATTTT. Translation gives CASSEVEWAGGNQPQHF.

The genes are TRBV28 and TRBJ2-1; perhaps TRBD2 as D (5 bases). The V end lost 6 bases, the J end lost 0 bases, and 12 bases lay between the germline ends. This CDR3 has 15 residues. The germline V gene encodes CDR1 MDHEN and CDR2 SYDVKM. In DNA, the CDR3 is TGTGCCAGCAGCCAGGACTTTAGCTCCTACAATGAGCAGTTCTTC. This codes for CASSQDFSSYNEQFF. The variable domain in full, completed from reference TRBV28 and TRBJ2-1, reads DVKVTQSSRYLVKRTGEKVFLECVQDMDHENMFWYRQDPGLGLRLIYFSYDVKMKEKGDIPEGYSVSREKKERFSLILESASTNQTSMYLCASSQDFSSYNEQFFGPGTRLTVL.

CDR3 coding DNA: TGCGCCAGCAGCCTCCCAGGGGTATCTGGAAACACCATATATTTT. Its translation: CASSLPGVSGNTIYF. The chain links TRBV4-1 to TRBJ1-3; the D gene is possibly TRBD1 (6 bases). The V gene's germline CDR1 is MGHRA and CDR2 YSYEKL. Trimming left V 4 bases short and J 1 base short, with 11 bases between. CDR3 length: 15 amino acids.

The chain has TRBV7-9 and TRBJ1-1; D not resolved. The CDR3 is 11 residues long. Trimming stripped 5 bases from V and 10 bases from J, with 11 bases between. The germline CDR1 and CDR2 sequences are SEHNR and FQNEAQ (reference sequence). The CDR3 DNA is TGTGCCAGCAGCCCCGGAGTGGGAGCTTTCTTT. This codes for CASSPGVGAFF.

A word on this clone: Because the CDR3 is missing its conserved closing phenylalanine or tryptophan, this is likely a read error. J is TRBJ1-1 and V is TRBV19, with 7 nucleotides matching TRBD1. Unmatched junction bases numbered 2, after V lost 6 bases and J lost 1 base. This CDR3 comprises 13 residues. Per the germline V gene, CDR1 is LNHDA and CDR2 is SQIVND (reference sequence). CDR3 sequence reads: CASRRDRNTEAFS. The CDR3 nucleotides read TGTGCCAGTAGGCGGGACAGGAACACTGAAGCTTTCTCT.

The chain employs TRBV4-1 and TRBJ2-4, with 8 bases identical to TRBD2. This CDR3 has 18 amino acids. Trimming took 1 base from V and 0 from J; bases not matched to a gene: 8. Germline lookup yields CDR1 MGHRA and CDR2 YSYEKL. The DNA for the CDR3 is TGCGCCAGCAGCCAAGGAGTTGTAGCGGGGCTAGCCAAAAACATTCAGTACTTC. Translating it yields CASSQGVVAGLAKNIQYF.

The V and J genes are TRBV7-3 and TRBJ1-5; D possibly corresponds to TRBD1 (5 bases). Germline V CDR1 and CDR2: SGHTA, FQGTGA. The CDR3 runs to 13 residues. V was clipped by 6 bases and J by 9 bases, with 15 bases between them. The CDR3, as DNA: TGTGCCAGCAGTCTGGCCAGGGTGCGGCCCCAGCATTTT. Translation: CASSLARVRPQHF.

The gene calls are TRBV28 and TRBJ2-2; 8 bases are a match to TRBD1. V gave up 4 bases and J gave up 0 bases; unmatched junction bases: 1. CDR3 size: 15 residues. Germline V gene lookup returns CDR1 MDHEN and CDR2 SYDVKM. CDR3 nucleotides: TGTGCCAGCAGTTCAGGGGGCGCGAACACCGGGGAGCTGTTTTTT. Amino acid sequence: CASSSGGANTGELFF.

The chain employs TRBV18 and TRBJ2-7; a possible D gene is TRBD1 (5 bases). This CDR3 is built from 13 residues. V was cut by 3 bases and J by 7 bases, with 13 bases left in between. Germline loops: CDR1 KGHSH, CDR2 LQKENI. The CDR3 sequence is CASSPRVSEEQYF. In DNA form, the CDR3 reads TGTGCCAGCTCACCCAGGGTGTCGGAAGAGCAGTACTTC.